A selection of T cell receptor beta chains follows, all from one sample in a study of T-cell reconstitution after alpha-beta-depleted transplantation in children. TCRdb redid the calling of the PCR reads with MiXCR, one entry per CDR3 protein. The sample includes approximately 200,000 distinct CDR3 sequences, approximately 14% of them seen just once. The material sequenced was PBMCs from the stem cell graft donor, taken from the stem cell graft. The origin of the receptors is a human donor who donated a stem cell graft to a child with acute lymphoblastic leukemia. CDR3s include the opening cysteine and the closing phenylalanine or tryptophan. The D gene is left open where the match is weak. Clone size is shown for a subset of rows, as once, few, many or a class of expanded clone.

>-|many|TRBJ2-3|TRBV10-3
CAINQRATTDTQYF
TGTGCCATCAACCAGCGGGCTACCACAGATACGCAGTATTTT
>-|-|TRBJ2-1|TRBV4-1
CASSHLMPNEQFF
TGCGCCAGCAGCCACCTTATGCCAAATGAGCAGTTCTTC
>-|many|TRBJ1-5|TRBV20-1
CSARTQGLGQPQHF
TGCAGTGCTAGGACGCAGGGGCTAGGTCAGCCCCAGCATTTT
>-|many|TRBJ2-5|TRBV29-1
CSVYREVQTQYF
TGCAGCGTCTACAGGGAAGTACAGACCCAGTACTTC
>-|many|TRBJ1-6|TRBV12-3/TRBV12-4
CASSFENRDSPLHF
TGTGCCAGCAGTTTCGAGAACCGGGATTCACCCCTCCACTTT
>TRBD1|many|TRBJ1-5|TRBV5-1
CASRSGTGSNQPQHF
TGCGCCAGCAGATCCGGGACAGGGAGCAATCAGCCCCAGCATTTT
>TRBD2|many|TRBJ2-1|TRBV6-5
CASRRGTSAYNEQFF
TGTGCCAGCCGCAGGGGGACTAGCGCCTACAATGAGCAGTTCTTC
>TRBD2|many|TRBJ2-3|TRBV24-1
CATSGTSGSPPTESTDTQYF
TGTGCCACCAGTGGAACTAGCGGGAGTCCCCCTACCGAGAGCACAGATACGCAGTATTTT
>-|many|TRBJ2-1|TRBV7-9
CASSPRGGPSYNEQFF
TGTGCCAGCAGCCCTAGGGGCGGACCCTCCTACAATGAGCAGTTCTTC
>TRBD1|many|TRBJ2-7|TRBV5-1
CASSRGTGPTYEQYF
TGCGCCAGCAGCAGGGGGACAGGCCCAACCTACGAGCAGTACTTC
>-|-|TRBJ2-5|TRBV3-1
CASSQDRQAGRGETQYF
TGTGCCAGCAGCCAAGATAGGCAGGCAGGGCGAGGGGAGACCCAGTACTTC
>-|many|TRBJ2-2|TRBV12-3/TRBV12-4
CASSLGAIPTGELFF
TGTGCCAGCAGTTTGGGGGCCATTCCCACCGGGGAGCTGTTTTTT
>-|many|TRBJ2-3|TRBV10-2
CASRISWGTDTQYF
TGCGCCAGCAGGATAAGCTGGGGTACAGATACGCAGTATTTT
>TRBD1|many|TRBJ1-2|TRBV10-3
CAISEQGVIYGYTF
TGTGCCATCAGTGAACAGGGGGTAATCTATGGCTACACCTTC
>-|many|TRBJ1-1|TRBV20-1
CSLDGNTEAFF
TGCAGCCTGGACGGGAACACTGAAGCTTTCTTT
>-|many|TRBJ1-2|TRBV6-1
CASSNSFGYTF
TGTGCCAGCAGTAACAGTTTTGGCTACACCTTC
>TRBD1|-|TRBJ2-7|TRBV2
CASSEPRDRVGEQYF
TGTGCCAGCAGTGAGCCCCGGGACAGGGTGGGCGAGCAGTACTTC
>-|many|TRBJ1-4|TRBV5-5
CASSLMVTGEKLFF
TGTGCCAGCAGCTTGATGGTAACGGGTGAAAAACTGTTTTTT
>-|many|TRBJ1-2|TRBV18
CASSPKLEGARGYTF
TGTGCCAGCTCACCGAAATTGGAAGGGGCACGTGGCTACACCTTC
>-|many|TRBJ2-7|TRBV11-2
CASTYSGGAYEQYF
TGTGCCAGCACCTATAGCGGAGGAGCCTACGAGCAGTACTTC